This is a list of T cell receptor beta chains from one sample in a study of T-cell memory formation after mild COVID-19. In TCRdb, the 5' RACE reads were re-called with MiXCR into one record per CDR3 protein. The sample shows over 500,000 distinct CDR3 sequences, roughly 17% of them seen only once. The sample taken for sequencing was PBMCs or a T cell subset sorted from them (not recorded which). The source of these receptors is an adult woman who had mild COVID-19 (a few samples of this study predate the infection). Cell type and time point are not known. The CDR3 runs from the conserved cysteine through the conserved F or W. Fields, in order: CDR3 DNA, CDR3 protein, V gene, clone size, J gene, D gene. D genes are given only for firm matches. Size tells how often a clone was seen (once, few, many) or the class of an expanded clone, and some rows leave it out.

TGTGCCAGCAGCCCGTCTAGCGGGGGGACATACGAGCAGTACTTC CASSPSSGGTYEQYF TRBV9 NA TRBJ2-7 TRBD2
TGTGCCAGCAGTTTAGGCCAGCAGTACTTC CASSLGQQYF TRBV12-3/TRBV12-4 NA TRBJ2-7 NA
TGTGCCAGCAGACTAGCGAGAGATACGCAGTATTTT CASRLARDTQYF TRBV3-1 few TRBJ2-3 TRBD2
TGTGCCAGCAGTTATGGACAGGGTAGTTCACCCCTCCACTTT CASSYGQGSSPLHF TRBV6-5 NA TRBJ1-6 TRBD1
TGTGCCAGCAGCGTAGCTACACCGGAGAGGGGATTGATTTACAATGAGCAGTTCTTC CASSVATPERGLIYNEQFF TRBV9 NA TRBJ2-1 NA
TGTGCCAGCAGTCCCAAACAGGGGGCCTTTGGGGAAAAACTGTTTTTT CASSPKQGAFGEKLFF TRBV27 many TRBJ1-4 TRBD1
TGTGCCAGCAGCCCCGGACTAGATGAAAACATTCAGTACTTC CASSPGLDENIQYF TRBV11-3 NA TRBJ2-4 TRBD2
TGTGCCAGCAGTAGTGGGGACTATAATGAGCAGTTCTTC CASSSGDYNEQFF TRBV12-3/TRBV12-4 few TRBJ2-1 TRBD2
TGTGCCAGCAGCCTAGCCGGGACTAGCGGCACAGATACGCAGTATTTT CASSLAGTSGTDTQYF TRBV7-2 many TRBJ2-3 TRBD2
TGCAGTGCTACCGGTGCCGAATCGGGTTCCCTACAAGAGACCCAGTACTTC CSATGAESGSLQETQYF TRBV20-1 NA TRBJ2-5 NA
TGCAGTGCTTGGGCTACTGGGGCCAACGTCCTGACTTTC CSAWATGANVLTF TRBV20-1 NA TRBJ2-6 NA
TGTGCCTGGAGTGTTGGACTAGCCTCCTACAATGAGCAGTTCTTC CAWSVGLASYNEQFF TRBV30 NA TRBJ2-1 TRBD2
TGCGCCAGCAGCCACGGGGGTAGAGGGAGTGTCTACGAGCAGTACTTC CASSHGGRGSVYEQYF TRBV4-1 NA TRBJ2-7 NA
TGTGCCATCAGGGAATCCATGCAAGAGACCCAGTACTTC CAIRESMQETQYF TRBV10-3 once TRBJ2-5 NA
TGTGCCACCAGCAGAGACAGGGGGGTCGGCGGCTACACCTTC CATSRDRGVGGYTF TRBV15 few TRBJ1-2 TRBD1
TGTGCCAGCAGCGTCTCGACAGGGGTCTATGGCTACACCTTC CASSVSTGVYGYTF TRBV3-1 NA TRBJ1-2 TRBD1
TGTGCCAGCAGCCAAGATAGTGGGTTCTTCAATACGCAGTATTTT CASSQDSGFFNTQYF TRBV7-2 NA TRBJ2-3 NA
TGTGCCACCAGCAAAGGACTAGCGGGAGGTGAGCAGTACTTC CATSKGLAGGEQYF TRBV15 NA TRBJ2-7 TRBD2
TGTGCCAGCAGCTTGGAGTATTTTGTGACGCACGGGCCAGAGACCCAGTACTTC CASSLEYFVTHGPETQYF TRBV5-6 NA TRBJ2-5 NA
TGTGCCAGCAGTCGAGACAGGGCCGGAATGAACACTGAAGCTTTCTTT CASSRDRAGMNTEAFF TRBV12-3/TRBV12-4 NA TRBJ1-1 TRBD1
TGTGCCAGCAGCGCCTCCGCCCCTAGCGGACTAAATACGCAGTATTTT CASSASAPSGLNTQYF TRBV7-3 NA TRBJ2-3 TRBD2
TGTGCCAGCAGCTTACGGGGAGGTTTGGGAATTCTACGGAACACTGAAGCTTTCTTT CASSLRGGLGILRNTEAFF TRBV7-9 few TRBJ1-1 NA
TGTGCCAGCAGCATCGGGACTGGGGGTCACAATGAGCAGTTCTTC CASSIGTGGHNEQFF TRBV7-3 NA TRBJ2-1 NA
TGTGCCACCAGTGATCGCAATGAGCAGTTCTTC CATSDRNEQFF TRBV24-1 few TRBJ2-1 NA
TGTGCCAGCAGCTGGGCCTCTCTGGGGGCCTACGAGCAGTACTTC CASSWASLGAYEQYF TRBV7-6 NA TRBJ2-7 NA
TGCGCCAGTTCGAAGGGGGGTGGCCTCTATGGCTACACCTTC CASSKGGGLYGYTF TRBV4-1 NA TRBJ1-2 NA
TGCGCCAGCAGCTTGGGGGGACAGCTAAAGAACACTGAAGCTTTCTTT CASSLGGQLKNTEAFF TRBV5-1 NA TRBJ1-1 TRBD1
TGTGCCAGCAGTTACCCAGGGACAGGATCGGGTGAAGCTTTCTTT CASSYPGTGSGEAFF TRBV6-2/TRBV6-3 few TRBJ1-1 TRBD1
TGTGCCAGCAGCTTCAAAGCCAAAAGGCCAGATACGCAGTATTTT CASSFKAKRPDTQYF TRBV7-6 NA TRBJ2-3 NA